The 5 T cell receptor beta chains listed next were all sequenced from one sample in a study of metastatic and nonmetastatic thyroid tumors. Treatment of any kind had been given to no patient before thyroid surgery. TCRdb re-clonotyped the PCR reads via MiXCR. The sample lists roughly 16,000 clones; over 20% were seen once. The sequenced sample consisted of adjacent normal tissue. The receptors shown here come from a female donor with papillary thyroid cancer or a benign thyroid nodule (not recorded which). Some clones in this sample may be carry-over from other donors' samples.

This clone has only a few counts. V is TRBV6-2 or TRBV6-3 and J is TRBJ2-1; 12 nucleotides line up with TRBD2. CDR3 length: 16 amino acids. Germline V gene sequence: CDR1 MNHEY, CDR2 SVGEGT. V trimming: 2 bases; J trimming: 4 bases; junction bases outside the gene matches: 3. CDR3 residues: CASSYGLAGPYNEQFF. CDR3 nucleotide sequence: TGTGCCAGCAGTTACGGACTAGCGGGACCATACAATGAGCAGTTCTTC.

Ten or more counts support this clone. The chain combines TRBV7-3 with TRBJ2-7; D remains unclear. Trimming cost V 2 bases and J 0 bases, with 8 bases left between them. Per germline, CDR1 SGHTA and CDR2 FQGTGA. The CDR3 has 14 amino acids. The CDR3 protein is CASSLYTGSYEQYF. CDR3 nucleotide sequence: TGTGCCAGCAGCTTATATACGGGCTCCTACGAGCAGTACTTC.

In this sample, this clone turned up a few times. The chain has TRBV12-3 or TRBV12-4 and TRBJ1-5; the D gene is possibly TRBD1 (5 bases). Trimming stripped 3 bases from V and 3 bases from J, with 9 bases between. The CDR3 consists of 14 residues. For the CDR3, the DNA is TGTGCCAGCAGTTTGGGGCAGTTCAATCAGCCCCAGCATTTT. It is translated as CASSLGQFNQPQHF.

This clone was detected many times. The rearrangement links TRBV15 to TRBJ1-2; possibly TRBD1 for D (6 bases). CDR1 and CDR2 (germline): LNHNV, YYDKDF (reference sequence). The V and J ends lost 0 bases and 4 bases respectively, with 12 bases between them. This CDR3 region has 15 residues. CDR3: CATSREGGAAYGYTF. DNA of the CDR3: TGTGCCACCAGCAGAGAGGGGGGGGCAGCCTATGGCTACACCTTC. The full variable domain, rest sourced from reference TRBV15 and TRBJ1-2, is DAMVIQNPRYQVTQFGKPVTLSCSQTLNHNVMYWYQQKSSQAPKLLFHYYDKDFNNEADTPDNFQSRRPNTSFCFLDIRSPGLGDTAMYLCATSREGGAAYGYTFGSGTRLTVV.

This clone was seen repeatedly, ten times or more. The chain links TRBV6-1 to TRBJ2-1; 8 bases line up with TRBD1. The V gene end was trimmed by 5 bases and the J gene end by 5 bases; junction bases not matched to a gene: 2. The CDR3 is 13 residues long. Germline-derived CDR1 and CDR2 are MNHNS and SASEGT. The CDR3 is CASSRQGNNEQFF. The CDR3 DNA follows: TGTGCCAGCAGTCGACAGGGGAACAATGAGCAGTTCTTC.